There are a few counts of the clone carrying this T cell receptor (beta chain). The data stem from a study of blood T cells in healthy people across ages. Study background: Template switching captured about one barcoded beta molecule per two T cells.

Then a second PCR, running about 6 to 11 cycles, was carried out with a sample-barcoded 5' primer and a J-beta primer mix. A single record per CDR3 protein comes from TCRdb applying MiXCR to the 5' RACE reads. The table records roughly 1,000,000 distinct CDR3 sequences, under 30% of them present only once. These data also featured in a second study, about T cells of mothers and their children. From that report: The study sampled three healthy Caucasian mothers and their six children.

The sample taken for sequencing was blood. This TCR was sampled from a girl aged 2-15 years in good health.

This chain's CDR3 is CATSGPVTGIRETQYF. DNA for the CDR3: TGTGCCACCAGTGGTCCCGTCACAGGGATCCGAGAGACCCAGTACTTC. This chain uses TRBV24-1 with TRBJ2-1, with a possible D match to TRBD1 (6 bases). The J call may be incorrect, as the DNA end agrees better with TRBJ2-5. Germline-derived CDR1 and CDR2 are KGHDR and SFDVKD. The CDR3 runs to 16 residues.